These 20 T cell receptor beta chains were sequenced from one sample in a study of PD-1 blockade in classical Hodgkin lymphoma. Produced via immunoSEQ multiplex PCR; TCRdb's table is partial and in-frame only. The table shows over 13,000 clones, with approximately 78% occurring only once. Exposure to brentuximab vedotin varied, and each patient had relapsed following autologous stem cell transplantation. The material was peripheral blood mononuclear cells (PBMCs), obtained before the second cycle of nivolumab. These receptors all stem from a human donor with classical Hodgkin lymphoma.

A word on this clone: A read error may produce the germline difference seen at one junction end. V gene TRBV7-2 combines with J gene TRBJ2-2; D is ambiguous. Germline assignment: CDR1 SGHTA and CDR2 FQGNSA. The CDR3 contains 12 residues. This CDR3 reads CASSPGTEELFF. CDR3 sequence (DNA): TGTGCCAGCAGCCCGGGCACCGAGGAGCTGTTTTTT.

The chain recombines TRBV7-6 with TRBJ2-5; D is possibly TRBD2 (6 bases). V lost 5 bases to trimming and J lost 5 bases, with 15 bases between them. CDR3 length equals 14 residues. Germline CDR1 SGHVS, CDR2 FNYEAQ. The CDR3 region is CASSRLVRRETQYF. The CDR3 region has the DNA TGTGCCAGCAGCCGACTAGTCCGTAGGGAGACCCAGTACTTC.

V usage is TRBV5-1 and J usage is TRBJ2-7; D might be TRBD1 (6 bases). Germline CDR1 reads SGHRS; CDR2 reads YFSETQ. The CDR3 length is 16 residues. V was pared by 4 bases and J by 1 base, with 18 bases between. CDR3: CASSAGQTSLSYEQYF. DNA of the CDR3: TGCGCCAGCAGCGCCGGACAGACGTCCCTGTCCTACGAGCAGTACTTC.

The chain has TRBV29-1 and TRBJ1-1, with TRBD1 matching 7 bases. Germline-derived CDR1 and CDR2 are SQVTM and ANQGSEA. J gave up 7 bases and V 4 bases, and 6 bases lay outside the gene matches. There are 12 residues in the CDR3. The chain's CDR3 is CSVAGTVYEAFF. The DNA of the CDR3 is TGCAGCGTTGCCGGGACAGTATATGAAGCTTTCTTT.

This clone came up a few times. The chain is built from TRBV7-2 and TRBJ1-1; TRBD1 is a possible D gene (6 bases). The CDR3 has 15 residues. Trimming pared 5 bases from V and 0 bases from J, leaving 13 bases between. CDR1 SGHTA and CDR2 FQGNSA come from the germline V gene. The chain's CDR3 is CASSPTGTMNTEAFF. CDR3 bases: TGTGCCAGCAGCCCAACCGGGACAATGAACACTGAAGCTTTCTTT.

V is TRBV18 and J is TRBJ2-6; D possibly matches TRBD1 or TRBD2 (5 bases each). Germline V lookup: CDR1 KGHSH, CDR2 LQKENI. Trimming stripped 2 bases from V and 0 bases from J, with 11 bases between. The CDR3 spans 17 residues. The CDR3 is CASSPVGPNSGANVLTF. CDR3 coding DNA: TGTGCCAGCTCACCAGTGGGACCAAACTCTGGGGCCAACGTCCTGACTTTC.

The chain uses TRBV19 and TRBJ1-2; a weak D match, TRBD1 (6 bases). Germline CDR1 is LNHDA and CDR2 is SQIVND (reference sequence). There are 14 residues in the CDR3. The ends were cut back, 6 bases at V and 4 bases at J, with 15 bases in the middle. The CDR3 spells CASRTGSAGYGYTF. CDR3 nucleotides: TGTGCCAGTAGGACAGGTTCCGCGGGCTATGGCTACACCTTC.

Comment on this clone: Other nucleotide sequences in the sample specify the same CDR3. The V gene is TRBV7-9, the J gene TRBJ1-6, with D unclear. Between the trimmed V and J ends, which lost 1 base and 7 bases, there was a span of 8 bases. This CDR3 has 14 residues. The germline gives CDR1 SEHNR, CDR2 FQNEAQ (reference sequence). CDR3: CASSLGTENSPLHF. In nucleotides, the CDR3 is TGTGCCAGCAGCTTAGGGACGGAAAATTCACCCCTCCACTTT.

CDR3 protein: CASRGRPFGYYEQYF. CDR3 coding DNA: TGTGCCAGCAGAGGTAGGCCATTCGGTTACTACGAGCAGTACTTC. The rearrangement uses TRBV6-1 and TRBJ2-7, with D unresolved. The V gene lost 6 bases and the J gene lost 3 bases, with 18 bases spanning the gap. This CDR3 is 15 amino acids long. CDR1 MNHNS and CDR2 SASEGT come from the germline V gene.

The genes are TRBV7-8 and TRBJ2-1; D is unclear. The V gene lost 0 bases and the J gene lost 4 bases, with 4 bases spanning the gap. This CDR3 is built from 13 residues. Germline CDR1 is SGHVS and CDR2 is FQNEAQ. CDR3 amino acids: CASSLAVYNEQFF. As DNA, the CDR3 is TGTGCCAGCAGCTTAGCGGTTTACAATGAGCAGTTCTTC.

The chain employs TRBV5-1 and TRBJ1-1; TRBD1 agrees at 9 bases. The CDR3 is made up of 13 amino acids. Germline lookup yields CDR1 SGHRS and CDR2 YFSETQ. With 4 bases clipped from V and 5 bases from J, the junction kept 3 bases outside the gene matches. Here the CDR3 DNA reads TGCGCCAGCAGCCGGACAGGGGAGACTGAAGCTTTCTTT. Residues: CASSRTGETEAFF.

V is TRBV2 and J is TRBJ1-5; no reliable D call. From germline, CDR1 is SNHLY and CDR2 FYNNEI. With 1 base removed from V and 6 bases from J, the gap between germline ends came to 10 bases. The CDR3 extends over 14 amino acids. This CDR3 is CASSEVNVGQPQHF. In nucleotides, the CDR3 is TGTGCCAGCAGTGAAGTAAACGTGGGTCAGCCCCAGCATTTT.

This rearrangement joins TRBV7-2 to TRBJ1-2, with D possibly being TRBD1 (6 bases). Trimming took off 5 bases at V and 4 bases at J, with 17 bases between the two ends. The CDR3 is 15 residues long. The germline gives CDR1 SGHTA, CDR2 FQGNSA. In nucleotides, the CDR3 is TGTGCCAGCAGCCCTATTAGGGGGGAACGCTATGGCTACACCTTC. Its protein product is CASSPIRGERYGYTF.

The J gene is TRBJ1-2, the V gene TRBV7-9; D is unclear. This CDR3 has 13 amino acids. With 3 bases removed from V and 2 bases from J, the gap between germline ends came to 7 bases. The germline V gene has CDR1 SEHNR and CDR2 FQNEAQ (reference sequence). CDR3 nucleotides: TGTGCCAGCAGCTTGGCAGCGAACTATGGCTACACCTTC. Its translation: CASSLAANYGYTF.

The J gene is TRBJ2-3, the V gene TRBV2; D gene uncertain. This CDR3 spans 12 amino acids. Germline V CDR1 and CDR2: SNHLY, FYNNEI. V was trimmed by 2 bases and J by 12 bases, leaving 12 bases between them. The CDR3 nucleotides are TGTGCCAGCAGTGAATCGTCTTCCAAACAGTATTTT. Its translation: CASSESSSKQYF.

This clone occurred once. The V call is TRBV29-1, the J call TRBJ1-6; 8 bases map to TRBD1. The V and J ends lost 7 bases and 9 bases, in that order; junction bases with no gene match: 11. Germline V gene sequence: CDR1 SQVTM, CDR2 ANQGSEA. The CDR3 has 14 residues. The CDR3 region is CSAQGASQGSPLHF. The DNA of the CDR3 is TGCAGCGCGCAGGGGGCGAGTCAAGGTTCACCCCTCCACTTT.

The chain combines TRBV18 with TRBJ1-1; D remains unclear. Looked up from germline, CDR1 is KGHSH and CDR2 is LQKENI. Trimming pared 6 bases from V and 4 bases from J, leaving 9 bases between. The CDR3 contains 12 residues. CDR3 nucleotide sequence: TGTGCCAGCTCTAACCCCACCACTGAAGCTTTCTTT. This gives the protein CASSNPTTEAFF.

This clone appeared once. CDR3 region: CASRRPGTSPYEQYF. CDR3 nucleotide sequence: TGTGCCAGCAGAAGGCCAGGGACTAGCCCCTACGAGCAGTACTTC. The chain combines TRBV6-5 with TRBJ2-7, with TRBD2 identical over 9 bases. CDR3 size: 15 residues. CDR1 and CDR2 from the germline V gene are MNHEY and SVGAGI. Trimming removed 6 bases from V and 2 bases from J; junction bases left unmatched: 8.

The chain employs TRBV6-6 and TRBJ2-1; D is possibly TRBD1 or TRBD2 (6 bases each). Germline lookup yields CDR1 MNHNY and CDR2 SVGAGI (reference sequence). V was pared by 2 bases and J by 6 bases, with 17 bases between. This CDR3 is 16 amino acids long. The CDR3 DNA reads as TGTGCCAGCAGTTACGTCGGGGGCTGGTTCGGCAATGAGCAGTTCTTC. It codes for CASSYVGGWFGNEQFF.

DNA for the CDR3: TGTGCCAGCTCTCGAGAGTCCGGGACAGGTAAAGAGACCCAGTACTTC. Its protein is CASSRESGTGKETQYF. The chain is built from TRBV18 and TRBJ2-5, with 8 bases aligning to TRBD1. The CDR3 totals 16 residues. Germline lookup yields CDR1 KGHSH and CDR2 LQKENI. Trimming took 6 bases from V and 3 from J; bases not matched to a gene: 12. The whole variable domain, filled in from reference TRBV18 and TRBJ2-5, reads NAGVMQNPRHLVRRRGQEARLRCSPMKGHSHVYWYRQLPEEGLKFMVYLQKENIIDESGMPKERFSAEFPKEGPSILRIQQVVRGDSAAYFCASSRESGTGKETQYFGPGTRLLVL.